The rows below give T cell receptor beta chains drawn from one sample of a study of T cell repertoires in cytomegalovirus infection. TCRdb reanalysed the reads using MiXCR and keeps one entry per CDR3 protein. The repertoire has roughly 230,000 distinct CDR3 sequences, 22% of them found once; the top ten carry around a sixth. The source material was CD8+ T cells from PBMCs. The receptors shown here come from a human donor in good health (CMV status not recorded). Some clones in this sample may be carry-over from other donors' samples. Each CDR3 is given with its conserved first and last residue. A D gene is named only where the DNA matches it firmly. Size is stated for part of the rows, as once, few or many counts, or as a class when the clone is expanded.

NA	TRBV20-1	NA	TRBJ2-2	CSARDWSGTTNTGELFF	TGCAGTGCTAGAGATTGGTCGGGGACAACGAACACCGGGGAGCTGTTTTTT
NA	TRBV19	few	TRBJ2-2	CASSIVGVTGELFF	TGTGCCAGTAGTATAGTTGGAGTCACCGGGGAGCTGTTTTTT
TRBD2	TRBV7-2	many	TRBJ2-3	CASSYPAGWSGDTDTQYF	TGTGCCAGCAGCTACCCCGCTGGGTGGAGCGGGGACACAGATACGCAGTATTTT
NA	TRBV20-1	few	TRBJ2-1	CSARLVRSYNEQFF	TGCAGTGCCAGACTAGTCCGGTCCTACAATGAGCAGTTCTTC
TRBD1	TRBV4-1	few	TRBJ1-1	CASSQGGQGMNTEAFF	TGCGCCAGCAGCCAAGGTGGACAGGGGATGAACACTGAAGCTTTCTTT
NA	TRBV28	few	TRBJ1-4	CASSPSEYATNEKLFF	TGTGCCAGCAGTCCCTCCGAGTATGCAACTAATGAAAAACTGTTTTTT
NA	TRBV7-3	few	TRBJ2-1	CASSLSLAIYPEQFF	TGTGCCAGCAGCTTAAGCCTAGCTATTTACCCTGAGCAGTTCTTC
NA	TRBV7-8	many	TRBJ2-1	CASTPWVSGEQFF	TGTGCCAGCACCCCGTGGGTGTCCGGTGAGCAGTTCTTC
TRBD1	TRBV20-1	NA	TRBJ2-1	CSASGQLGNEQFF	TGCAGTGCGTCGGGACAGTTAGGAAATGAGCAGTTCTTC
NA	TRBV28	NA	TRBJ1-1	CASRLLMNTEAFF	TGTGCCAGCAGACTACTCATGAACACTGAAGCTTTCTTT
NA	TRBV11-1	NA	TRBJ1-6	CASSRTGNNSPLHF	TGTGCCAGCAGTAGGACCGGGAATAATTCACCCCTCCACTTT
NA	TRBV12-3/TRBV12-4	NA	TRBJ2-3	CASSLEEGADTQYF	TGTGCCAGCAGTTTAGAGGAAGGAGCAGATACGCAGTATTTT
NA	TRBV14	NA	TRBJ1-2	CASSEDSNYGYTF	TGTGCCAGCAGCGAGGACAGCAACTATGGCTACACCTTC
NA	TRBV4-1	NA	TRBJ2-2	CASSPGPEGTGELFF	TGCGCCAGCAGTCCCGGGCCTGAGGGCACCGGGGAGCTGTTTTTT
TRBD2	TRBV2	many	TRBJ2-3	CASSHLTGGRDTQYF	TGTGCCAGCAGCCACCTCACGGGGGGGCGGGATACGCAGTATTTT
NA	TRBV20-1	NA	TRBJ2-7	CSAHEQEEHYEQYF	TGCAGTGCCCATGAACAGGAGGAACACTACGAGCAGTACTTC
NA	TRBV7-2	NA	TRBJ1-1	CASSLGWGVEAFF	TGTGCCAGCAGCTTAGGTTGGGGGGTTGAAGCTTTCTTT
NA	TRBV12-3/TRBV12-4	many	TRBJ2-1	CASSLGPGDEQFF	TGTGCCAGCAGTTTGGGTCCGGGGGATGAGCAGTTCTTC
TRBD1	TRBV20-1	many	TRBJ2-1	CSARDLLGTAENEQFF	TGCAGTGCTAGAGATCTATTGGGGACAGCCGAGAATGAGCAGTTCTTC
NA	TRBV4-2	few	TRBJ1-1	CASSQGRTSEAFF	TGTGCCAGCAGCCAGGGAAGAACGTCCGAAGCTTTCTTT
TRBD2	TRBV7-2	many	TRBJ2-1	CASSPEPLAGANNEQFF	TGTGCCAGCAGCCCCGAACCTCTAGCGGGGGCCAACAATGAGCAGTTCTTC
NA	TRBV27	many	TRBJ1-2	CASSLTGNYGYTF	TGTGCCAGCAGCTTAACAGGGAACTATGGCTACACCTTC
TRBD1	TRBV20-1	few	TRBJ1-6	CSAHNAPRDRANSPLHF	TGCAGTGCCCACAATGCCCCACGGGACAGAGCCAATTCACCCCTCCACTTT
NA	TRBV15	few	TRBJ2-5	CATSSSVRETQYF	TGTGCCACCAGCAGTAGCGTCCGGGAGACCCAGTACTTC
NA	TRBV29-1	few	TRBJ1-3	CSVLRGPGNTIYF	TGCAGCGTTTTGCGGGGGCCAGGAAACACCATATATTTT
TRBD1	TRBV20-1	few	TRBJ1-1	CSGIGTASGEAFF	TGCAGTGGGATCGGGACAGCCAGCGGGGAAGCTTTCTTT
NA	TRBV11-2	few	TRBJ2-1	CASTLTLDWNNEQFF	TGTGCCAGCACCTTAACCCTTGACTGGAACAATGAGCAGTTCTTC
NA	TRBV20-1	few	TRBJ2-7	CSAINSDF	TGCAGTGCTATTAACAGCGACTTC
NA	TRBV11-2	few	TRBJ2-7	CASSLDLGSYEQYF	TGTGCCAGCAGCTTAGATCTGGGCTCCTACGAGCAGTACTTC
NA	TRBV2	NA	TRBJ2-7	CAGTTDSAYEQYF	TGTGCCGGAACAACGGACAGCGCCTACGAGCAGTACTTC
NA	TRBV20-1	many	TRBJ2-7	CSAREWGKRDEQYF	TGCAGTGCTAGAGAGTGGGGGAAGAGGGACGAGCAGTACTTC
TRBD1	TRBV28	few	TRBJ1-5	CASGTGDLSNQPQHF	TGTGCCAGCGGGACAGGAGACCTTAGCAATCAGCCCCAGCATTTT
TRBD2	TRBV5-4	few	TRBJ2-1	CASSSTPSGGVNNEQFF	TGTGCCAGCAGCTCCACGCCAAGCGGGGGGGTTAACAATGAGCAGTTCTTC
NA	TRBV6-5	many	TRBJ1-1	CASTGRGTEAFF	TGTGCCAGCACCGGCCGCGGGACTGAAGCTTTCTTT
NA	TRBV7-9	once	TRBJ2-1	CASSLKAGGLVSYNEQFF	TGTGCCAGCAGCTTAAAGGCTGGGGGCCTAGTCTCCTACAATGAGCAGTTCTTC
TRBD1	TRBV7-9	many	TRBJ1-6	CASSSLKGQGVNSPLHF	TGTGCCAGCAGCTCTCTAAAGGGACAGGGGGTCAATTCACCCCTCCACTTT
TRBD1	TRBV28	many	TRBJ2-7	CASSPDHDRGRTYEQYF	TGTGCCAGCAGTCCCGACCACGACAGGGGGCGGACCTACGAGCAGTACTTC
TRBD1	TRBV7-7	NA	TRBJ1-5	CASSLEQGADNQPQHF	TGTGCCAGCAGCTTAGAACAGGGGGCTGACAATCAGCCCCAGCATTTT
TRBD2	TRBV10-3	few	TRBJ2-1	CAISEPPRAGEDNEQFF	TGTGCCATCAGTGAGCCCCCTAGGGCGGGGGAAGACAATGAGCAGTTCTTC
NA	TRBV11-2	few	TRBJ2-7	CASSHPGVGEQYF	TGTGCCAGCAGCCATCCAGGGGTTGGCGAGCAGTACTTC
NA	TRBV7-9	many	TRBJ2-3	CASRSHSTDTQYF	TGTGCCAGCAGGAGCCACAGCACAGATACGCAGTATTTT
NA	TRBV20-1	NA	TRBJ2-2	CSALRGETGELFF	TGCAGTGCTTTAAGGGGGGAAACCGGGGAGCTGTTTTTT
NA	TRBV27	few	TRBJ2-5	CASSLSAGLQETQYF	TGTGCCAGCAGTTTATCTGCAGGCTTGCAAGAGACCCAGTACTTC
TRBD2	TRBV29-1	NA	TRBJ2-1	CSVQTSGSYNEQFF	TGCAGCGTTCAGACTAGCGGATCCTACAATGAGCAGTTCTTC
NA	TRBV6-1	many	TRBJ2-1	CASSIFRGGGNEQFF	TGTGCCAGCAGTATCTTCCGTGGGGGCGGAAATGAGCAGTTCTTC
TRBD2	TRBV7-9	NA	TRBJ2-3	CASRERGLTDTQYF	TGTGCCAGCAGGGAGCGGGGACTCACAGATACGCAGTATTTT
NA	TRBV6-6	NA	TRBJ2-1	CASTPWGYNEQFF	TGTGCCAGCACTCCGTGGGGATACAATGAGCAGTTCTTC
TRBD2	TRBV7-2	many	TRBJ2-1	CASSLAWGGVNNEQFF	TGTGCCAGCAGCTTAGCGTGGGGAGGGGTAAACAATGAGCAGTTCTTC
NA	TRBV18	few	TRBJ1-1	CASSPAPLPPNTEAFF	TGTGCCAGCTCACCAGCCCCCCTTCCCCCGAACACTGAAGCTTTCTTT
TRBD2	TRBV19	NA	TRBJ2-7	CASRPAGAYEQYF	TGTGCCAGCCGTCCTGCGGGGGCCTACGAGCAGTACTTC
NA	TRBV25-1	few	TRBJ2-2	CASSHRATGELFF	TGTGCCAGCAGCCACAGGGCCACCGGGGAGCTGTTTTTT
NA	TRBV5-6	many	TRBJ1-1	CASSFRAGGDEAFF	TGTGCCAGCAGCTTTCGGGCCGGAGGGGATGAAGCTTTCTTT
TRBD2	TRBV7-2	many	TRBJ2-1	CASSLDTSGRYNEQFF	TGTGCCAGCAGCTTAGACACTAGCGGGAGATACAATGAGCAGTTCTTC
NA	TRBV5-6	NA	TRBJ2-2	CASSLPANTGELFF	TGTGCCAGCAGCTTGCCAGCGAACACCGGGGAGCTGTTTTTT
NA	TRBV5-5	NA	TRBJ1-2	CASSSVDRFNTF	TGTGCCAGCAGCTCCGTCGACAGGTTCAACACCTTC
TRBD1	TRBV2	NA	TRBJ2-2	CASSEAPPGTVNTGELFF	TGTGCCAGCAGTGAAGCGCCCCCCGGGACAGTTAACACCGGGGAGCTGTTTTTT
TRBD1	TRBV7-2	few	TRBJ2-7	CASSWDRVGSYEQYF	TGTGCCAGCAGCTGGGACAGGGTTGGGTCCTACGAGCAGTACTTC
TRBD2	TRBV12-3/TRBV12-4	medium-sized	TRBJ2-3	CASSTTSGGATDTQYF	TGTGCCAGCAGTACGACTAGCGGGGGGGCCACAGATACGCAGTATTTT
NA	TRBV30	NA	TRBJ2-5	CAWSAEGGWETQYF	TGTGCCTGGAGTGCGGAGGGTGGTTGGGAGACCCAGTACTTC